Sequencing of this T cell receptor (beta chain) was carried out in a study of CD8 T cells in ankylosing spondylitis. Study-level findings and limits: Disease-linked clones displayed a CD8+ phenotype and appeared relatively rarely in peripheral blood. About 8 highly homologous variants made up a TCR beta motif, and this motif appeared characteristic of ankylosing spondylitis blood. Significantly higher representation of disease-linked clones was reported for matched ankylosing spondylitis synovial fluid.

Library preparation for TCR beta used quantitative 5'-RACE with molecular barcodes. MiXCR, run by TCRdb on the 5' RACE reads, gives a single entry per CDR3 protein. This table has 200,000 to 250,000 distinct CDR3 sequences, 18% appearing once. Per germline, CDR1 SGHVS and CDR2 FNYEAQ. This CDR3 spans 16 amino acids. Trimming pared 0 bases from V and 1 base from J, leaving 12 bases between. For this clonotype: Antigen unknown.

The sequence derives from a male donor with ankylosing spondylitis. V usage is TRBV7-6 and J usage is TRBJ1-1; D may be TRBD1 (5 bases). The specimen was blood, either unsorted or a sorted T cell fraction (not recorded which). CDR3 sequence: CASSLAGVDPNTEAFF. CDR3 bases: TGTGCCAGCAGCTTAGCAGGGGTTGACCCGAACACTGAAGCTTTCTTT.